The rows below give T cell receptor beta chains drawn from one sample of a study of T-cell reconstitution after alpha-beta-depleted transplantation in children. MiXCR, run by TCRdb on the PCR reads, gives a single entry per CDR3 protein. The sample contains some 300,000 distinct CDR3 sequences, over 7% of which appear only once. Here the sequenced sample was peripheral blood, taken 360 days after TCRalphabeta/CD19-depleted stem cell transplant. The receptors come from a female patient aged 2-10 years who had a stem cell transplant for Fanconi anemia, so the T cells may come from the graft donor. Both conserved end residues are part of each CDR3. D genes are given only for firm matches. Size is omitted from some rows. Given values are once, few, many or a class for expanded clones.

>TRBJ2-3|.|.|TRBV21-1
TGTGCCAGCAGCCCCCCGATGGGACAGGTTAGCACAGATACGCAGTATTTT
CASSPPMGQVSTDTQYF
>TRBJ2-1|.|many|TRBV5-1
TGCGCCAGCAGCCCCCCCCGGGTAGCGGAGTACAATGAGCAGTTCTTC
CASSPPRVAEYNEQFF
>TRBJ2-1|TRBD2|many|TRBV6-5
TGTGCCAGCAGCTTAAACGCGGGAGTCCAGGATGAGCAGTTCTTC
CASSLNAGVQDEQFF
>TRBJ2-5|.|many|TRBV5-5
TGTGCCAGCACCGGGAGCAACCAAGAGACCCAGTACTTC
CASTGSNQETQYF
>TRBJ2-3|.|.|TRBV28
TGTGCCAGCGACCCCGGGACACGGATTGCGCAGTATTTT
CASDPGTRIAQYF
>TRBJ2-4|.|many|TRBV12-3/TRBV12-4
TGTGCCAGCAGTTTATCTTTAGCAAACATTCAGTACTTC
CASSLSLANIQYF
>TRBJ2-2|.|many|TRBV4-2
TGTGCCAGCAGCCAAGGTGCCGGGACTCCCAACACCGGGGAGCTGTTTTTT
CASSQGAGTPNTGELFF
>TRBJ2-1|.|many|TRBV7-9
TGTGCCAGCATCCCCTTGGGGGATGAGCAGTTCTTC
CASIPLGDEQFF
>TRBJ1-2|.|few|TRBV15
TGTGCCACCAGCAGCCAGGGCCGGTATGGCTACACCTTC
CATSSQGRYGYTF
>TRBJ2-7|TRBD2|many|TRBV27
TGTGCCAGCAGTTTGATAGCGGGAGAGTCCTACGAGCAGTACTTC
CASSLIAGESYEQYF
>TRBJ1-4|.|few|TRBV18
TGTGCCAGCTCACCTTCGGGGCTTCTCGGCGAAAAACTGTTTTTT
CASSPSGLLGEKLFF
>TRBJ2-2|.|.|TRBV9
TGTGCCAGCAGCGTAACGTGGACCGGGGAGCTGTTTTTT
CASSVTWTGELFF
>TRBJ1-5|.|few|TRBV6-1
TGTGCCAGTGTTCGATGGGGGAGGAATCAGCCCCAGCATTTT
CASVRWGRNQPQHF
>TRBJ1-1|TRBD1|many|TRBV10-3
TGTGCCATCAGGGGGACAGGTCATGAAGCTTTCTTT
CAIRGTGHEAFF
>TRBJ2-5|TRBD2|.|TRBV3-1
TGTGCCAGCAGCCAAGATTTGCCTAGCGGGGGTAATCAAGAGACCCAGTACTTC
CASSQDLPSGGNQETQYF
>TRBJ2-3|TRBD2|few|TRBV3-1
TGTGCCAGCAGCCAAGAACTAGCGGGAGGTAATCCAGATACGCAGTATTTT
CASSQELAGGNPDTQYF
>TRBJ2-1|.|.|TRBV19
TGTGCCAGTAGTAAGGGCCCATCTGAGCAGTTCTTC
CASSKGPSEQFF
>TRBJ2-3|.|many|TRBV2
TGTGCCAGCAACCCAACCCGATCCACAGATACGCAGTATTTT
CASNPTRSTDTQYF
>TRBJ2-5|.|many|TRBV7-2
TGTGCCAACACTCCGGTCAGGGAGACCCAGTACTTC
CANTPVRETQYF
>TRBJ1-1|.|.|TRBV19
TGTGCCAGTACTAGGTACAGCATGAACACTGAAGCTTTCTTT
CASTRYSMNTEAFF
>TRBJ2-3|.|many|TRBV4-2
TGTGCCAGCAGCACCCCCGGGCAGGCGATTAGCACAGATACGCAGTATTTT
CASSTPGQAISTDTQYF
>TRBJ1-5|.|many|TRBV12-3/TRBV12-4
TGTGCCAGCAGCCCCGGTACCGGAAGCAATCAGCCCCAGCATTTT
CASSPGTGSNQPQHF
>TRBJ2-2|TRBD1|many|TRBV9
TGTGCCAGCAGCGTTCGATCGACAGGGGGCTATACCGGGGAGCTGTTTTTT
CASSVRSTGGYTGELFF
>TRBJ1-4|.|many|TRBV29-1
TGCAGCGCGGGACGGAATAATGAAAAACTGTTTTTT
CSAGRNNEKLFF
>TRBJ1-2|.|many|TRBV5-1
TGCGCCAGCAGGGAATATGTCTCTGGCTATGGCTACACCTTC
CASREYVSGYGYTF
>TRBJ1-5|TRBD1|many|TRBV20-1
TGCAGTGCTAGAGATTTGACAGGGGATAGCAATCAGCCCCAGCATTTT
CSARDLTGDSNQPQHF